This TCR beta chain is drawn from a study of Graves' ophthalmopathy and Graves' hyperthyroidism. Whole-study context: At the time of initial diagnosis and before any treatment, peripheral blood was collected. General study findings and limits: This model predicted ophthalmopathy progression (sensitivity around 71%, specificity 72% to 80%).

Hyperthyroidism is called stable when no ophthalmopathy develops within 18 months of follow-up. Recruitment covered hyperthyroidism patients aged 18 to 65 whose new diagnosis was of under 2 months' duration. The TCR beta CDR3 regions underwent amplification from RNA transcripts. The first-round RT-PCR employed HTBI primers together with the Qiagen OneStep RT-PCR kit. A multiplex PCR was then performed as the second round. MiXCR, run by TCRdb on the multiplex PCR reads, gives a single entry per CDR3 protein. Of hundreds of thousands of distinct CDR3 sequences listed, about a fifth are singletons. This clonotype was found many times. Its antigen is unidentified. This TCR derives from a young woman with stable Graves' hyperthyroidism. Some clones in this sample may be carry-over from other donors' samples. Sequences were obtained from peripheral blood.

The CDR3 coding sequence is TGTGCCAGCAGCTTAACTCCCGGGAACACTGAAGCTTTCTTT. This encodes CASSLTPGNTEAFF. The rearrangement uses TRBV7-3 and TRBJ1-1; D unclear. This CDR3 contains 14 residues. V was trimmed by 0 bases and J by 1 base, leaving 6 bases between them. The germline gives CDR1 SGHTA, CDR2 FQGTGA.